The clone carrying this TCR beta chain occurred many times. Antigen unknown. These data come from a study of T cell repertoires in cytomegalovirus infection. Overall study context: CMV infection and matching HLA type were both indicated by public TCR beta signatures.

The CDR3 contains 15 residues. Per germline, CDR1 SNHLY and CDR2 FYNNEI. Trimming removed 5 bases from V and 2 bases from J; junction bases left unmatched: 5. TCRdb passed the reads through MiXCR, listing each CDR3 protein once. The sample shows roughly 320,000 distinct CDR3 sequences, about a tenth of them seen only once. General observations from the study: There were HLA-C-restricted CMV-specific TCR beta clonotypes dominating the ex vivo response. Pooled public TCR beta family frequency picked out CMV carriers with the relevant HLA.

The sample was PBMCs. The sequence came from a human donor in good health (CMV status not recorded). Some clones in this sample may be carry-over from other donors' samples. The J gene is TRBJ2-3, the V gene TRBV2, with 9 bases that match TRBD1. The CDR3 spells CASSRDRADTDTQYF. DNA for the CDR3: TGTGCCAGCAGTAGGGACAGGGCCGACACAGATACGCAGTATTTT.